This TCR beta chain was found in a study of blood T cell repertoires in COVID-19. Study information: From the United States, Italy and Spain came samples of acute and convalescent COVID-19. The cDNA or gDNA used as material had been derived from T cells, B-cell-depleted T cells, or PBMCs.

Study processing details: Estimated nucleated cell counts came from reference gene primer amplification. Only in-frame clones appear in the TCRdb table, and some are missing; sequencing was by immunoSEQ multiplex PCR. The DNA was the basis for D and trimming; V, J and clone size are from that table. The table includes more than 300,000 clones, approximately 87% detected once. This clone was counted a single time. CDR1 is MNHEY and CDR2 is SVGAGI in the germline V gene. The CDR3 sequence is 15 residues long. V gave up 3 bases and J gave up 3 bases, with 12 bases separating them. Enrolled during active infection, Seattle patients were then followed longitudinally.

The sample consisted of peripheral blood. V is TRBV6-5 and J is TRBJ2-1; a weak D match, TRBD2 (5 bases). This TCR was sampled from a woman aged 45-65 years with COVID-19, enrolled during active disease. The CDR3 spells CASSYTEGYYNEQFF. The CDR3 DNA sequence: TGTGCCAGCAGTTATACTGAGGGATACTACAATGAGCAGTTCTTC.